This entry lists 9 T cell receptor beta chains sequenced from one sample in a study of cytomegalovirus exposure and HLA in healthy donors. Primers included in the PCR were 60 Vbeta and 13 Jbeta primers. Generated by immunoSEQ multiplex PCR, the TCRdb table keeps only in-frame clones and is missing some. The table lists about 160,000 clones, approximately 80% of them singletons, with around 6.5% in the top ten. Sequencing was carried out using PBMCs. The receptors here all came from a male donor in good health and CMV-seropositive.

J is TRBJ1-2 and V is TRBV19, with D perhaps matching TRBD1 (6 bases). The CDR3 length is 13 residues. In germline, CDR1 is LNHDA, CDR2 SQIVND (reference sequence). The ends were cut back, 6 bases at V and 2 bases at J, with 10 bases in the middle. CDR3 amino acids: CASRDSANYGYTF. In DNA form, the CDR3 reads TGTGCCAGTAGGGACAGTGCGAACTATGGCTACACCTTC.

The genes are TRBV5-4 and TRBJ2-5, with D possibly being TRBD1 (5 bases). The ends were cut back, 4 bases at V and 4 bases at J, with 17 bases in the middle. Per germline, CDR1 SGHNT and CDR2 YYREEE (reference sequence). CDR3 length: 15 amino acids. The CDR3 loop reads CASSPGGAQGETQYF. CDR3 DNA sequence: TGTGCCAGCAGCCCCGGTGGGGCCCAGGGAGAGACCCAGTACTTC.

CDR3 amino acids: CASSARLAGGGDTQYF. CDR3 sequence (DNA): TGTGCCAGCAGCGCGAGACTAGCGGGAGGGGGGGATACGCAGTATTTT. The chain has TRBV7-2 and TRBJ2-3; 14 bases match TRBD2. Germline CDR1 reads SGHTA; CDR2 reads FQGNSA. With V trimmed by 5 bases and J by 6 bases, 7 bases remained unmatched. This CDR3 comprises 16 residues.

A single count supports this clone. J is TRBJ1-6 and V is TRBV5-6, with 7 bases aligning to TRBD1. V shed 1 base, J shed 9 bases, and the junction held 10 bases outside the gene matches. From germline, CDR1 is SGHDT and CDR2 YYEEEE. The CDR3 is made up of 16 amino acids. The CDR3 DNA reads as TGTGCCAGCAGCTTGTGGACAGGAATGACAGGTTCACCCCTCCACTTT. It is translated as CASSLWTGMTGSPLHF.

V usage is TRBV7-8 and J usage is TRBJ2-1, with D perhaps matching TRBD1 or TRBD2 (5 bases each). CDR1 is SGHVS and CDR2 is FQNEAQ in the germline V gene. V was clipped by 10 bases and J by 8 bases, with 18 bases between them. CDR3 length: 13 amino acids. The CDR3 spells CAIRENAFDEQFF. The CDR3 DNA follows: TGTGCCATCAGGGAGAACGCTTTCGATGAGCAGTTCTTC. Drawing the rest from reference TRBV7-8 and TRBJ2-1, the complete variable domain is GAGVSQSPRYKVAKRGQDVALRCDPISGHVSLFWYQQALGQGPEFLTYFQNEAQLDKSGLPSDRFFAERPEGSVSTLKIQRTQQEDSAVYLCAIRENAFDEQFFGPGTRLTVL.

The CDR3 nucleotides read TGTGCCACCAGCAGAGTCAGGATCGGGGTAGATACGCAGTATTTT. Protein product: CATSRVRIGVDTQYF. The V and J genes are TRBV15 and TRBJ2-3; D is possibly TRBD2 (5 bases). The CDR3 loop spans 15 amino acids. Germline values: CDR1 LNHNV, CDR2 YYDKDF (reference sequence). Trimming shortened V by 1 base and J by 5 bases, and 13 bases separated the two germline ends.

The CDR3 nucleotides read TGCGCCAGCAGGACAGAACTTAATTCACCCCTCCACTTT. This encodes CASRTELNSPLHF. V gene TRBV5-1 combines with J gene TRBJ1-6; tentatively, D is TRBD1 (5 bases). Trimming pared 5 bases from V and 6 bases from J, leaving 9 bases between. The CDR3 covers 13 residues. Germline CDR1 and CDR2: SGHRS and YFSETQ.

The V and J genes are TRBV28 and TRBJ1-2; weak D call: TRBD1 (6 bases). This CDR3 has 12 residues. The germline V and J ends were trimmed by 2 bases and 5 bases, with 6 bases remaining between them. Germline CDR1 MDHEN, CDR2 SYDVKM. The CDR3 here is CASSLQGYGYTF. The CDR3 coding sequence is TGTGCCAGCAGTTTACAGGGGTATGGCTACACCTTC.

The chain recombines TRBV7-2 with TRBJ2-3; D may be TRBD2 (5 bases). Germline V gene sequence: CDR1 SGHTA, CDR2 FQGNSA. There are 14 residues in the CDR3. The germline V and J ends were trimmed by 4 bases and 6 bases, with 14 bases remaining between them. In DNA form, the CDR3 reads TGTGCCAGCAGCTCGAACGGGCAGCGGGATACGCAGTATTTT. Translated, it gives CASSSNGQRDTQYF.